This TCR beta chain comes out of a study of cytomegalovirus exposure and HLA in healthy donors. Turning to this clone: The antigen is undetermined.

Broader study findings: Sequencing likely caused a cluster of highly shared sequence variants.

Both 60 Vbeta primers and 13 Jbeta primers went into the PCR. Only in-frame clones appear in the TCRdb table, and some are missing; sequencing was by immunoSEQ multiplex PCR. The profile shows 150,000 to 200,000 clones, about 80% of them singletons. The material sequenced was PBMCs. The clonotype comes from a woman between 45 and 65 years old in good health and CMV-seronegative.

The CDR3 sequence is CASSQEASAPLEQYF. DNA for the CDR3: TGCGCCAGCAGCCAAGAGGCTAGCGCCCCCCTCGAGCAGTACTTC. This sequence joins TRBV4-1 and TRBJ2-7, with D possibly matching TRBD2 (6 bases). CDR1 is MGHRA, CDR2 YSYEKL, per germline. V was shortened by 0 bases and J by 6 bases, with 15 bases between the two germline ends. The CDR3 runs to 15 residues.